Below, one T cell receptor beta chain is given with its context. With a much larger clone just one base away, this may be a read error. The data stem from a study of T-cell reconstitution after alpha-beta-depleted transplantation in children. For TCRbeta, the library was prepared with unique molecular identifiers. TCRdb redid the calling of the PCR reads with MiXCR, one entry per CDR3 protein. Among 150,000 to 250,000 distinct CDR3 sequences listed, roughly 15% were seen once. Trimming at V came to 7 bases and at J to 10 bases, leaving 15 bases not matched to a gene. CDR3 length: 15 residues. Germline V CDR1 and CDR2: LNHDA, SQIVND (reference sequence).

The sequence derives from a human donor who donated a stem cell graft to a child with acute lymphoblastic leukemia. The sequenced sample was PBMCs from the stem cell graft donor, obtained from the stem cell graft. The V and J genes are TRBV19 and TRBJ1-4; 7 nucleotides align to TRBD1. The CDR3 DNA is TGTGCCAGTACTGGCCGGGACAGAGCTGAATCAAAACTGTTTTTT. Protein sequence: CASTGRDRAESKLFF.